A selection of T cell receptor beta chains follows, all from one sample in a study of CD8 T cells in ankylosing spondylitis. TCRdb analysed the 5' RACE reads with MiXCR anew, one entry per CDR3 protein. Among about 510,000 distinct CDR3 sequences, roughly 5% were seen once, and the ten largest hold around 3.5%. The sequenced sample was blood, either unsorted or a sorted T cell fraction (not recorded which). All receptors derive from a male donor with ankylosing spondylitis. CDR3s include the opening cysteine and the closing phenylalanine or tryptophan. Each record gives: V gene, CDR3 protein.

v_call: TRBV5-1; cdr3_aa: CASSLGSGGVREQFF
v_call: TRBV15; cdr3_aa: CATSSQRLAGGNEQFF
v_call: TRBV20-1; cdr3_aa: CSARDRLLYEQYF
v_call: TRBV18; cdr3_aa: CASSPTGQANEKLFF
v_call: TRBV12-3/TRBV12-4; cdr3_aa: CASGRTAQETQYF
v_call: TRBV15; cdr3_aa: CATSRDKQETQYF
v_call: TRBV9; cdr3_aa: CASSVAGGAGNYYGYTF
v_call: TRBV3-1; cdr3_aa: CASSSLLAGETQYF
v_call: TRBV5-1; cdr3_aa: CASQEDREDEQFF
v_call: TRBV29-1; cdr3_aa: CSVKGQYYNEQFF
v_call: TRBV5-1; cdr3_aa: CASSRGAKETQYF
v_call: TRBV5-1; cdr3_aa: CASSSGQLQHDGYTF
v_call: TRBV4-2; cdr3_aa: CASSHGREGNQPQHF
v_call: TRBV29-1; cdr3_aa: CSVEELAGYNEQFF
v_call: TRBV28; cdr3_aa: CASERGLRDEQFF
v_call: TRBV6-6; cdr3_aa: CASSRGGYTF
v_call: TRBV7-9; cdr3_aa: CASSRGYGRGSNTEAFF
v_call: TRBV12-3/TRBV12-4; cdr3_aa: CASSLRRSRYTF
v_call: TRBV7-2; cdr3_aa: CASSKGTGFDNEQFF
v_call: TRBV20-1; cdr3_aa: CSASRLAGVGETQYF
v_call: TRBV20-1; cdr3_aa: CSAYGSTGRETQYF
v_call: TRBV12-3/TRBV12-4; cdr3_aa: CASSLGPAGYTF
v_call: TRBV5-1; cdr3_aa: CASSLETPGNEQFF
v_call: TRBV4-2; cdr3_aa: CASSQGAGRWELFF
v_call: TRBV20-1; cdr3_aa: CSALSGNYYNEQFF
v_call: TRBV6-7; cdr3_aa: CARTRGGRGEQYF
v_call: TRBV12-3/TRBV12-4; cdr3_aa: CASRGASLYEQYF
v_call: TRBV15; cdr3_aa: CATSRGRGRLNSYEQYF
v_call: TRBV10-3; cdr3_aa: CAISEVGASYEQYF
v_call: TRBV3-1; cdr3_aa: CASSERSSGLYGNTIYF